The clone carrying this T cell receptor (beta chain) was seen more than once but under ten times. The source of the sample is a study of CD8+ T cells in alopecia areata. Germline-derived CDR1 and CDR2 are SQVTM and ANQGSEA. V was cut by 5 bases and J by 1 base, with 11 bases left in between. The CDR3 has 13 amino acids. As for treatment: oral pan-JAK inhibitor, 5-10 mg twice daily. cDNA prepared by RNA extraction and subsequent reverse transcription served as the template for sequencing. Produced via immunoSEQ multiplex PCR; TCRdb's table is partial and in-frame only. The sample comprises 120,000 or so clones, over 55% of which are singletons, and around 6% rests with the top ten.

The material was CD4+ T cells sorted from blood, obtained at week 4, from a patient treated with tofacitinib. This TCR was sampled from a human donor with alopecia areata. The gene calls are TRBV29-1 and TRBJ1-1, with D unclear. The CDR3 DNA follows: TGCAGCGTTCTACGTAGGACGAACACTGAAGCTTTCTTT. Translated: CSVLRRTNTEAFF.